A selection of T cell receptor beta chains follows, all from one sample in a study of cytomegalovirus exposure and HLA in healthy donors. Data came from immunoSEQ multiplex PCR; TCRdb stores just in-frame clones and leaves some out. Here the sample spans roughly 60,000 clones, about 73% being singletons. Specimen: PBMCs. Receptors originate from a woman aged 60-70 years in good health and CMV-seropositive. Both conserved end residues are part of each CDR3. A D gene is named only where the DNA matches it firmly. The listing skips clone size in some rows; elsewhere it reads once, few, many or a size class.

. TRBJ1-4 TRBV6-6 . CASSSGTATNEKLFF TGTGCCAGCTCTAGTGGGACTGCAACTAATGAAAAACTGTTTTTT
. TRBJ1-2 TRBV7-2 TRBD1 CASSLASTGGDRYGYTF TGTGCCAGCAGCTTAGCGTCGACAGGGGGCGATAGATATGGCTACACCTTC
. TRBJ1-2 TRBV6-6 TRBD1 CASSSLGQGIGGYTF TGTGCCAGCAGTTCCCTAGGACAGGGGATTGGTGGCTACACCTTC
. TRBJ1-1 TRBV6-1 . CASSRGNTEAFF TGTGCCAGCTCCAGGGGGAACACTGAAGCTTTCTTT
few TRBJ1-1 TRBV4-1 . CASSQDPGYDTEAFF TGCGCCAGCAGCCAAGATCCGGGATACGACACTGAAGCTTTCTTT
. TRBJ2-2 TRBV12-5 . CASGLVQGNAGELFF TGTGCTAGTGGTTTGGTTCAGGGGAACGCCGGGGAGCTGTTTTTT
once TRBJ1-2 TRBV2 TRBD1 CASRDRKYYGYTF TGTGCCAGCCGGGACAGGAAATACTATGGCTACACCTTC
. TRBJ2-7 TRBV2 . CASSEGQAQYF TGTGCCAGCAGTGAAGGACAGGCGCAGTACTTC
. TRBJ2-7 TRBV1 . CTSSRLTYEQYF TGCACCAGCAGCCGGCTTACCTACGAGCAGTACTTC
. TRBJ2-2 TRBV19 . CASGRVAGELFF TGTGCGAGTGGTCGGGTAGCCGGGGAGCTGTTTTTT
. TRBJ1-1 TRBV7-9 . CSSSETTGYDTEAFF TGTTCCAGCAGCGAGACCACAGGGTATGACACTGAAGCTTTCTTT
once TRBJ2-5 TRBV5-1 . CATRDSRETQYF TGCGCCACTCGGGACTCCCGGGAGACCCAGTACTTC
. TRBJ2-7 TRBV18 TRBD1 CASSPGQGHSYEQYF TGTGCCAGCTCACCGGGACAGGGGCACTCCTACGAGCAGTACTTC
. TRBJ1-5 TRBV6-5 . CASSFVQGSNQPQHF TGTGCCAGCAGTTTTGTACAGGGAAGCAATCAGCCCCAGCATTTT